What follows describes a single TCR beta chain. The CDR3 has 15 residues. V was clipped by 6 bases and J by 5 bases, with 17 bases between them. The germline gives CDR1 MNHNY, CDR2 SVGAGI (reference sequence). The data originate from a study of blood T cell repertoires in COVID-19. The protocol was immunoSEQ multiplex PCR, while the TCRdb copy is restricted to in-frame clones and leaves out a portion. The table records about 220,000 clones, 80% to 90% of them present only once. The chain links TRBV6-6 to TRBJ1-5; D perhaps matches TRBD1 (5 bases). Sequenced sample: PBMCs or T cells enriched from blood (not recorded which). The sequence derives from a woman under 30 in a cohort exposed to, infected with or recovered from COVID-19 (not recorded which). The CDR3 DNA reads TGTGCCAGCAGCCTTATCGGTGGGGGGGATCAGCCCCAGCATTTT. Translated: CASSLIGGGDQPQHF.